This TCR beta chain was sequenced in a study of shared clonotypes between healthy human individuals. Across the whole study: Donors were two women and three men aged 18 to 49. Three plates were used per donor for CD4 naive, three for CD4 memory, two for CD8 naive and one for CD8 memory. Points from the study as a whole: The expectation was that sequencing depth would affect clonotype sharing among donors.

CD8 cells regarded as naive lacked CD45RO, were positively chosen for CCR7, and omitted terminally differentiated effector memory CD45RA+ cells. Deep-level settings were used for running the assay. Sequencing used immunoSEQ multiplex PCR; TCRdb keeps in-frame clones, though not all of them. The data hold 800,000 or so clones, with 95% to 97% observed a single time. This clone appeared a single time. The antigen is undetermined. This CDR3 has 19 residues. Trimming took 7 bases from V and 3 from J; bases not matched to a gene: 17. Germline V gene sequence: CDR1 LNHDA, CDR2 SQIVND (reference sequence). The chain combines TRBV19 with TRBJ2-2; TRBD1 matches at 10 bases. Sequencing used naive CD8+ T cells sorted from blood. The clonotype was recovered from a man under 40 in good health. CDR3 loop: CASTLTGPLGTGDTGELFF. In nucleotides, the CDR3 is TGTGCCAGTACCCTTACCGGCCCCCTCGGGACAGGGGACACCGGGGAGCTGTTTTTT.